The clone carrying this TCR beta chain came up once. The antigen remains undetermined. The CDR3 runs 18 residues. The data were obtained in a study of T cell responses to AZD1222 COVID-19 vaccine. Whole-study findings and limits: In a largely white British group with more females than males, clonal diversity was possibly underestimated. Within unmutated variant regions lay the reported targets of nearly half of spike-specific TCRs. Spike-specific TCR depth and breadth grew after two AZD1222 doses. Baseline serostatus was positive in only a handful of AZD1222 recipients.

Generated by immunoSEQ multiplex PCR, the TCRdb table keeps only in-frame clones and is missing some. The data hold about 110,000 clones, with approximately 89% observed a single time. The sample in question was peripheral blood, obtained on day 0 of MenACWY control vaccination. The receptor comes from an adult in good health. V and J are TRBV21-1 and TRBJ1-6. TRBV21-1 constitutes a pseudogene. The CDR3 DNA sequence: TGTGCCAGCAGCAAAATTCCTAGGCCCAGACCCTATAATTCACCCCTCCACTTT. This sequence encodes CASSKIPRPRPYNSPLHF.